This T cell receptor beta chain originates from a study of T cell repertoires in cytomegalovirus infection. Whole-study context: Indications came from public TCR beta signatures; they pointed to CMV infection and to a matching HLA type.

TCRdb itself ran the reads through MiXCR, one entry per CDR3 protein. The sample records some 900,000 distinct CDR3 sequences, approximately 29% being singletons. This clonotype has just a few counts. Its antigen is undetermined. Germline CDR1 and CDR2: LNHDA and SQIVND (reference sequence). This CDR3 has 14 residues. V dropped 3 bases and J dropped 5; count of bases not matched to a gene: 6. The chain uses TRBV19 and TRBJ1-1; 7 nucleotides agree with TRBD1. The origin of this receptor is a human donor in good health (CMV status not recorded). Some clones in this sample may be carry-over from other donors' samples. This sample comprised cultured CD8+ T cells from PBMCs, obtained from culture after CMV antigen stimulation. The CDR3 DNA is TGTGCCAGTAGTATCGAGACAGGGTGGACTGAAGCTTTCTTT. Encoded protein: CASSIETGWTEAFF.